This T cell receptor beta chain emerged from a study of blood T cells in healthy people across ages. CDR3 length equals 16 residues. The ends were cut back, 4 bases at V and 0 bases at J, with 15 bases in the middle. Looked up from germline, CDR1 is SGHRS and CDR2 is YFSETQ. Alongside a J-beta primer mix, a sample-barcoded 5' primer served in a second PCR lasting about 7 to 12 cycles. TCRdb passed the 5' RACE reads through MiXCR, listing each CDR3 protein once. The sample records approximately 900,000 distinct CDR3 sequences, about 44% being singletons. This clonotype turned up a few times. The chain combines TRBV5-1 with TRBJ2-3, with D tentatively TRBD1 (5 bases). This TCR derives from a man aged 30 to 45 in good health. Material: blood. The CDR3, as DNA: TGCGCCAGCAGCCTCGAGTGGGGCACAAGCACAGATACGCAGTATTTT. The encoded protein is CASSLEWGTSTDTQYF.